These 19 T cell receptor beta chains share one sample of origin, sequenced in a study of T cell responses to AZD1222 COVID-19 vaccine. The protocol was immunoSEQ multiplex PCR, while the TCRdb copy is restricted to in-frame clones and leaves out a portion. This table holds over 50,000 clones, approximately 80% found once. Sequencing was performed on peripheral blood, taken 28 days after the second AZD1222 dose. All receptors derive from an adult who received the AZD1222 COVID-19 vaccine.

DNA of the CDR3: TGTGCCAGCAGTTCGGACAGGGGAGGGACTGAAGCTTTCTTT. Translation gives CASSSDRGGTEAFF. V gene TRBV6-2 or TRBV6-3 combines with J gene TRBJ1-1, with TRBD1 matching 9 bases. Germline CDR1 MNHEY, CDR2 SVGEGT. V shed 4 bases and J 5 bases; nucleotides not matched to a gene: 5. The CDR3 runs 14 residues.

V usage is TRBV11-2 and J usage is TRBJ1-2, with 9 positions matching TRBD1. The CDR3 length is 17 residues. V lost 2 bases to trimming and J lost 4 bases; unmatched junction nucleotides: 11. CDR1 is SGHAT, CDR2 FQNNGV, per germline. The DNA of the CDR3 is TGTGCCAGCAGCTTATCCCCCCCGCTGACAGGGGGCTATGGCTACACCTTC. Protein: CASSLSPPLTGGYGYTF.

The chain is built from TRBV28 and TRBJ2-1, with 8 bases identical to TRBD1. This CDR3 region has 15 residues. CDR1 MDHEN and CDR2 SYDVKM come from the germline V gene. V trimming: 7 bases; J trimming: 9 bases; junction bases outside the gene matches: 14. The CDR3 bases are TGTGCCAGCACCTTACGAGACAGGGGTATCGGTGAGCAGTTCTTC. Encoded protein: CASTLRDRGIGEQFF.

The chain employs TRBV28 and TRBJ1-1; possibly TRBD1 for D (5 bases). V shed 8 bases and J shed 1 base, with 8 bases lying between them. Germline V gene data show CDR1 as MDHEN and CDR2 as SYDVKM. CDR3 length: 12 amino acids. The CDR3 loop reads CASWGWNTEAFF. The CDR3 DNA follows: TGTGCCAGCTGGGGGTGGAACACTGAAGCTTTCTTT.

The DNA of the CDR3 is TGTGCCAGCAGCCCAGGGGTGGCGGGGGTAACAGAGACCCAGTACTTC. Translating it yields CASSPGVAGVTETQYF. The V gene is TRBV3-1 (or the pseudogene TRBV3-2), the J gene TRBJ2-5; the D gene is possibly TRBD2 (7 bases). The CDR3 covers 16 residues. The germline V gene encodes CDR1 LGHDT and CDR2 YNNKEL (reference sequence). Trimming cost V 4 bases and J 4 bases, with 19 bases left between them.

About this clone itself: Other DNA sequences in the sample encode the same CDR3. The rearrangement links TRBV7-9 to TRBJ2-1, with D perhaps TRBD2 (6 bases). Germline V CDR1 and CDR2: SEHNR, FQNEAQ (reference sequence). This CDR3 is built from 14 residues. V lost 3 bases, J lost 5 bases, and 11 bases lay in between. CDR3 region: CASSLAGRDNEQFF. The DNA of the CDR3 is TGTGCCAGCAGCTTGGCGGGAAGAGACAATGAGCAGTTCTTC.

The chain is built from TRBV4-1 and TRBJ1-3; D unclear. This CDR3 contains 14 residues. With 2 bases removed from V and 2 bases from J, the gap between germline ends came to 7 bases. Per the germline V gene, CDR1 is MGHRA and CDR2 is YSYEKL. CDR3 sequence (DNA): TGCGCCAGCAGCCAACGAGGGCCTGGAAACACCATATATTTT. Translated: CASSQRGPGNTIYF.

A word on this clone: The junction and the germline gene differ at one end; a read error may be behind it. This chain uses TRBV4-2 with TRBJ1-2; D ambiguous. CDR3 length equals 17 residues. Germline CDR1 reads LGHNA; CDR2 reads YNFKEQ. The CDR3 coding sequence is TGTGCCAGCAGCCACGATTGGATGACGGCCGGAGACTCTCAATTTTTCTTC. As protein: CASSHDWMTAGDSQFFF.

As to this clone: Other DNA sequences in the sample encode the same CDR3. This rearrangement joins TRBV4-2 to TRBJ2-3; no definite D call. The CDR3 has 12 amino acids. V gave up 0 bases and J gave up 5 bases, with 3 bases separating them. CDR1 and CDR2 from the germline V gene are LGHNA and YNFKEQ. CDR3 loop: CASSQDRDTQYF. CDR3 DNA: TGTGCCAGCAGCCAAGATAGAGATACGCAGTATTTT.

The chain has TRBV5-4 and TRBJ2-7; TRBD1 matches 9 bases. There are 14 residues in the CDR3. Germline values: CDR1 SGHNT, CDR2 YYREEE (reference sequence). Trimming took 1 base from V and 11 from J; bases not matched to a gene: 10. The CDR3 coding sequence is TGTGCCAGCAGCTTGAGGGTTTCCGGGGACAGGGAGTACTTC. Translated: CASSLRVSGDREYF.

The V call is TRBV6-5, the J call TRBJ1-6; D uncertain. The CDR3 has 15 residues. With 0 bases removed from V and 4 bases from J, the gap between germline ends came to 7 bases. CDR1 MNHEY and CDR2 SVGAGI come from the germline V gene. CDR3 in amino acids: CASSYSVQYNSPLHF. The CDR3 DNA sequence: TGTGCCAGCAGTTACTCGGTCCAGTATAATTCACCCCTCCACTTT.

CDR3 bases: TGTGCCAGCAGCCAAGGACACCCTAATTCACCCCTCCACTTT. Its translation is CASSQGHPNSPLHF. The chain combines TRBV5-8 with TRBJ1-6; perhaps TRBD1 as D (5 bases). The CDR3 has 14 residues. Germline-derived CDR1 and CDR2 are SGHTS and YDEGEE. The V gene lost 4 bases and the J gene lost 6 bases, with 11 bases spanning the gap.

The gene calls are TRBV7-2 and TRBJ2-4; the D is unclear. CDR3 length: 14 residues. V lost 3 bases to trimming and J lost 0 bases, with 6 bases between them. CDR1 SGHTA and CDR2 FQGNSA come from the germline V gene. The CDR3 sequence: CASSFNVAKNIQYF. The CDR3 DNA is TGTGCCAGCAGCTTCAATGTAGCCAAAAACATTCAGTACTTC.

This chain links TRBV4-2 with TRBJ2-5; no firm D call. The germline V and J ends were trimmed by 0 bases and 7 bases, with 15 bases remaining between them. Germline CDR1 reads LGHNA; CDR2 reads YNFKEQ. CDR3 length equals 15 residues. The CDR3 DNA is TGTGCCAGCAGCCAAGAATCCGGTAGGACGGCGACCCAGTACTTC. Protein product: CASSQESGRTATQYF.

The rearrangement joins TRBV7-6 to TRBJ2-3; 10 bases match TRBD2. V was clipped by 5 bases and J by 4 bases; unmatched bases: 6. CDR3 length equals 15 residues. The germline CDR1 and CDR2 sequences are SGHVS and FNYEAQ. CDR3 sequence (DNA): TGTGCCAGCAGCAACCTAGCGGGAGCCTCAGATACGCAGTATTTT. Its translation: CASSNLAGASDTQYF. The complete variable domain, with remaining parts taken from reference TRBV7-6 and TRBJ2-3, reads GAGVSQSPRYKVTKRGQDVALRCDPISGHVSLYWYRQALGQGPEFLTYFNYEAQQDKSGLPNDRFSAERPEGSISTLTIQRTEQRDSAMYRCASSNLAGASDTQYFGPGTRLTVL.

V gene TRBV19 combines with J gene TRBJ1-3; D is uncertain. This CDR3 contains 14 residues. CDR1 is LNHDA, CDR2 SQIVND, per germline (reference sequence). V lost 5 bases and J 0 bases, leaving 8 bases between the germline ends. DNA of the CDR3: TGTGCCAGTAGTCGCGTAAGCTCTGGAAACACCATATATTTT. This sequence encodes CASSRVSSGNTIYF.

This rearrangement joins TRBV19 to TRBJ1-1, with D tentatively TRBD1 (5 bases). Between the trimmed V and J ends, which lost 3 bases and 0 bases, there was a span of 20 bases. Germline lookup yields CDR1 LNHDA and CDR2 SQIVND (reference sequence). The CDR3 is 18 residues long. In nucleotides, the CDR3 is TGTGCCAGTAGTATTCAGAGGGGAGCATATCCCTTGAACACTGAAGCTTTCTTT. Translating it yields CASSIQRGAYPLNTEAFF.

J is TRBJ1-5 and V is TRBV28; D may be TRBD1 (5 bases). CDR1 is MDHEN and CDR2 is SYDVKM in the germline V gene. The CDR3 is made up of 11 amino acids. The germline V and J ends were trimmed by 4 bases and 7 bases, with 5 bases remaining between them. This CDR3 reads CASSWGQPQHF. CDR3 sequence (DNA): TGTGCCAGCAGTTGGGGGCAGCCCCAGCATTTT.

This clone was detected a few times. The chain has TRBV3-1 (or the pseudogene TRBV3-2) and TRBJ2-7; D uncertain. Germline values: CDR1 LGHDT, CDR2 YNNKEL (reference sequence). The V end lost 5 bases, the J end lost 2 bases, and 13 bases lay between the germline ends. The CDR3 contains 14 residues. CDR3 coding DNA: TGTGCCAGCAGCTACGGAGCAGTAACCTACGAGCAGTACTTC. It encodes CASSYGAVTYEQYF.